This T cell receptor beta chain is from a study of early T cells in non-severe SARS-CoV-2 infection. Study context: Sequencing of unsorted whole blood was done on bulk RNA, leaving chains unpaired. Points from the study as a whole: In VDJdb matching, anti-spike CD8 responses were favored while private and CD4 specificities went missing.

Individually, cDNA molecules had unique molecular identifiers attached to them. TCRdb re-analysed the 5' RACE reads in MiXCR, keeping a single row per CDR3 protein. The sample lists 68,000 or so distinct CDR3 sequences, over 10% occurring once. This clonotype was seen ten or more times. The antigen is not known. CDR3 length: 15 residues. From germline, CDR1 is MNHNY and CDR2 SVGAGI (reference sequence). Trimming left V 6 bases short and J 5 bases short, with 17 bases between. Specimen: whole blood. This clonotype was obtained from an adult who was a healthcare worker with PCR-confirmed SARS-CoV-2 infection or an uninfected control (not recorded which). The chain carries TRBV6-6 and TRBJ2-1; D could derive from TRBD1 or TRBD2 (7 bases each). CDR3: CASRGDREGNNEQFF. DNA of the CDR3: TGTGCCAGCAGAGGTGACAGGGAGGGAAACAATGAGCAGTTCTTC.